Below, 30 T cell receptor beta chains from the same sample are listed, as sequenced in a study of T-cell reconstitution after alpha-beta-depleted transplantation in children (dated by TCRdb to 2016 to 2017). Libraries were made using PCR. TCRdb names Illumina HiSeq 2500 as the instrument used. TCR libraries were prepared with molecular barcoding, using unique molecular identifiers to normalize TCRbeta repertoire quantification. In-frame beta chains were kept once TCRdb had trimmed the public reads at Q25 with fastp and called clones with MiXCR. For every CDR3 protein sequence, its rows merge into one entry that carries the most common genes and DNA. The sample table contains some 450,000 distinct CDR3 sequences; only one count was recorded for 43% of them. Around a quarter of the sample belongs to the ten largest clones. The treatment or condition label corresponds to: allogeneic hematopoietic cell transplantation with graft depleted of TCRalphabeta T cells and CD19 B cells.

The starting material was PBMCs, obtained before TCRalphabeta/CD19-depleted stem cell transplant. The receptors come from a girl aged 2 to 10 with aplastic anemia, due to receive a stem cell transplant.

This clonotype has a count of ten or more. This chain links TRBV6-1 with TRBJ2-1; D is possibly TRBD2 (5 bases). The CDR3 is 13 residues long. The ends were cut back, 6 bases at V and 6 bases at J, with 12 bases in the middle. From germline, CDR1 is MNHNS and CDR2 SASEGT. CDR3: CASSASIPNEQFF. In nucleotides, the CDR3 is TGTGCCAGCAGCGCTAGCATCCCCAATGAGCAGTTCTTC.

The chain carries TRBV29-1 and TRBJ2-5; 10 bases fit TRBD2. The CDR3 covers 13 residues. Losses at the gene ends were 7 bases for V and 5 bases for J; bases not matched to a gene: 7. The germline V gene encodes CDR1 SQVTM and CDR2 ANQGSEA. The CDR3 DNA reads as TGCAGCGCCCGAGCGGGGGGGCGGGAGACCCAGTACTTC. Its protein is CSARAGGRETQYF.

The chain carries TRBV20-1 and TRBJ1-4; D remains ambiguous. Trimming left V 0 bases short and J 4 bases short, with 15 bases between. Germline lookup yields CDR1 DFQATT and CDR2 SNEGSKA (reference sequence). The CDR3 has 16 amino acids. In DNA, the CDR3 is TGCAGTGCTAGAGATCCGAGGGCAGCTTATAATGAAAAACTGTTTTTT. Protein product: CSARDPRAAYNEKLFF.

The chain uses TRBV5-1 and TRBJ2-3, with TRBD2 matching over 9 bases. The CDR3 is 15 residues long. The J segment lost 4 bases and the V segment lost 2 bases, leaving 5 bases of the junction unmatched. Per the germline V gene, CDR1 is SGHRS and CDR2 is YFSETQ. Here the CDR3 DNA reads TGCGCCAGCAGCTTAAGCGGGAGGCCGCCAGATACGCAGTATTTT. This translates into CASSLSGRPPDTQYF.

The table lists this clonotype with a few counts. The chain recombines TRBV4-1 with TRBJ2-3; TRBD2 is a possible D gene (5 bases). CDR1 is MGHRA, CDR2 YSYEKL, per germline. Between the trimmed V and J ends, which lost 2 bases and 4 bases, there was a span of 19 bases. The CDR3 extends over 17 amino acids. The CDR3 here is CASSQSVGGLQADTQYF. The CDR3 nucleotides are TGCGCCAGCAGCCAATCCGTGGGCGGACTGCAGGCAGATACGCAGTATTTT.

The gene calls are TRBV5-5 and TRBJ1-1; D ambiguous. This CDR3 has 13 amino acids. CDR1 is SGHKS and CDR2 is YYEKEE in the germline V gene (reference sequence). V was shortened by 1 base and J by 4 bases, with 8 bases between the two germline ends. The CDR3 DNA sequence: TGTGCCAGCAGCTTGAGTTGGGGCACTGAAGCTTTCTTT. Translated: CASSLSWGTEAFF.

The CDR3 loop reads CASSIHTGEGRQPQHF. In DNA, the CDR3 is TGTGCCAGCAGTATCCATACAGGAGAAGGTAGACAGCCCCAGCATTTT. The rearrangement joins TRBV28 to TRBJ1-5; the D gene is possibly TRBD1 (5 bases). The CDR3 loop spans 16 amino acids. Per germline, CDR1 MDHEN and CDR2 SYDVKM. With 5 bases removed from V and 7 bases from J, the gap between germline ends came to 21 bases.

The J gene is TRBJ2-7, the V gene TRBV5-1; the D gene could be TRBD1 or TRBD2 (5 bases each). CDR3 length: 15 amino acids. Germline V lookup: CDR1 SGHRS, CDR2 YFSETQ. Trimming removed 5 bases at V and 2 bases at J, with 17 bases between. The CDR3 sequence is CASRSPGTDAYEQYF. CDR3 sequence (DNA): TGCGCCAGCAGGTCGCCCGGGACGGACGCCTACGAGCAGTACTTC.

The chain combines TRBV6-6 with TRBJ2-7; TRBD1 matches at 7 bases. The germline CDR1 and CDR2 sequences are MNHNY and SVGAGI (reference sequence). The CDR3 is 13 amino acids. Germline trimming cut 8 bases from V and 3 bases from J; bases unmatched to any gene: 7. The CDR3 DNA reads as TGTGCCAGCGGCCCGGACAGGATCTACGAGCAGTACTTC. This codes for CASGPDRIYEQYF.

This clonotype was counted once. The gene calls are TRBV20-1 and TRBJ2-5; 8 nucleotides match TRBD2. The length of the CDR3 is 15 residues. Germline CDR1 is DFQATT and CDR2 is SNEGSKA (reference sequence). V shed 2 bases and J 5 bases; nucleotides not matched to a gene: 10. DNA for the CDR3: TGCAGTGCTAGAACTAAATCTAGCGGGTGGGAGACCCAGTACTTC. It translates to CSARTKSSGWETQYF.

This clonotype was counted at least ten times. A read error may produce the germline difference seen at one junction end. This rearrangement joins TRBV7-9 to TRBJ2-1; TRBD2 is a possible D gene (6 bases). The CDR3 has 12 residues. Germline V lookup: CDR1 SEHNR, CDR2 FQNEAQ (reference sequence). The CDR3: CASSLGSRDWEF. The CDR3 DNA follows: TGTGCCAGCAGCCTGGGATCCCGGGACTGGGAATTC.

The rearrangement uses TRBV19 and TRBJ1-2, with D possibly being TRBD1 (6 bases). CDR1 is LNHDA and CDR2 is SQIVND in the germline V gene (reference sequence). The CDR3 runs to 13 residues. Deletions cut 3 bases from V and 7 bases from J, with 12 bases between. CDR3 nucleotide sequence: TGTGCCAGTAGTATTCCGAACAGGGTTGGCTACACCTTC. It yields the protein CASSIPNRVGYTF.

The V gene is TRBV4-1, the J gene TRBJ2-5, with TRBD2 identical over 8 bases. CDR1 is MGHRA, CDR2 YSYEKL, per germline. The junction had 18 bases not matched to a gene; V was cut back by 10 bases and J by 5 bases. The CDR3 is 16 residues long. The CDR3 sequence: CATQCVEREWLETQYF. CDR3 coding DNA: TGCGCCACCCAGTGCGTTGAGCGGGAGTGGTTGGAGACCCAGTACTTC.

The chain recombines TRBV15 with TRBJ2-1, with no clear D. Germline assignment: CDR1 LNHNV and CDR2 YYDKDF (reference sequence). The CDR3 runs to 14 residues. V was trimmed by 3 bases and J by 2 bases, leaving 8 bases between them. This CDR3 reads CATSSPKAYNEQFF. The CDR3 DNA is TGTGCCACCAGCAGCCCGAAGGCCTACAATGAGCAGTTCTTC.

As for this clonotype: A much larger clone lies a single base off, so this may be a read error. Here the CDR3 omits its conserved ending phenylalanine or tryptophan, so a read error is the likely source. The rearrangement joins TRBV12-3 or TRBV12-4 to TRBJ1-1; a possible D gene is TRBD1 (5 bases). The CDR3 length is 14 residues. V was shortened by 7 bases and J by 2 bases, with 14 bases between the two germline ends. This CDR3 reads CASTHGAGNTEAFY. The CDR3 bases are TGTGCCAGCACTCACGGGGCTGGAAACACTGAAGCTTTCTAT.

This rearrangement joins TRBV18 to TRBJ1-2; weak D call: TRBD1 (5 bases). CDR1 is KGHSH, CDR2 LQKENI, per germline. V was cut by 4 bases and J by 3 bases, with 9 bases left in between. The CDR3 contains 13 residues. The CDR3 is CASSHGTDYGYTF. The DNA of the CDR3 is TGTGCCAGCTCACACGGGACGGACTATGGCTACACCTTC.

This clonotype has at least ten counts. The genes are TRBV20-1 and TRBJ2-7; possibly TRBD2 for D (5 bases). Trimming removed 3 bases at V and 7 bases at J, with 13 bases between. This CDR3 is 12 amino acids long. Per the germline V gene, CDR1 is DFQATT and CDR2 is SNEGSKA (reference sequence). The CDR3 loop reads CSASMEVSEQYF. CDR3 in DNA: TGCAGTGCTAGTATGGAGGTGTCAGAGCAGTACTTC.

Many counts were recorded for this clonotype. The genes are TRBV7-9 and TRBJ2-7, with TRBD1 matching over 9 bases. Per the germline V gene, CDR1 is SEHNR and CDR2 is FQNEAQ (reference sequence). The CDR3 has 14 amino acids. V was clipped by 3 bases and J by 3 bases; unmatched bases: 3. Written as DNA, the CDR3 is TGTGCCAGCAGCTTCCGGGACAGGGACTACGAGCAGTACTTC. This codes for CASSFRDRDYEQYF.

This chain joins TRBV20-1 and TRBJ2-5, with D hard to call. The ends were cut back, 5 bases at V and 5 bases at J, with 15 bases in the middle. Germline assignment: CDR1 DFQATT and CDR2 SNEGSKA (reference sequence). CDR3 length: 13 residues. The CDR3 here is CSAPLRGFETQYF. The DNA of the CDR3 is TGCAGTGCTCCTTTGCGTGGTTTTGAGACCCAGTACTTC.

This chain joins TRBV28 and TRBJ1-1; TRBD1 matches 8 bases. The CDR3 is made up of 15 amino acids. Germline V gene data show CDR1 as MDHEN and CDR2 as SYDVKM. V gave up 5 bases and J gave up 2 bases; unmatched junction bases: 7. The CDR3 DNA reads TGTGCCAGCAGTCCCCAGGGGGCAGGTAACACTGAAGCTTTCTTT. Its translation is CASSPQGAGNTEAFF.

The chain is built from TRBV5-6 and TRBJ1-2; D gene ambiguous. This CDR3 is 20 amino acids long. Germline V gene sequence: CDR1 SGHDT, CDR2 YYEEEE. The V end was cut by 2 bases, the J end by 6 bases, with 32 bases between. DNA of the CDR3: TGTGCCAGCAGCTTAGTCGAAATGGACGGGCTATTCAAAGACCCGGATGGCTACACCTTC. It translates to CASSLVEMDGLFKDPDGYTF.

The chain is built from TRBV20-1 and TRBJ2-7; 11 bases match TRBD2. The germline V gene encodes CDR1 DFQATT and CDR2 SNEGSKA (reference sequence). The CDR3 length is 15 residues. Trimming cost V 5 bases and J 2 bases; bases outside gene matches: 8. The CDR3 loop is CSAQIGTSGPYEQYF. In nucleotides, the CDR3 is TGCAGTGCTCAGATTGGGACTAGCGGCCCCTACGAGCAGTACTTC.

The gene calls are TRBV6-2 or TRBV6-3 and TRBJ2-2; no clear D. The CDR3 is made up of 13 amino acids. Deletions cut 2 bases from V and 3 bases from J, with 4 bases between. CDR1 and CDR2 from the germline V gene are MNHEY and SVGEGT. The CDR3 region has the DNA TGTGCCAGCAGTTACAGGTACACCGGGGAGCTGTTTTTT. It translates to CASSYRYTGELFF.

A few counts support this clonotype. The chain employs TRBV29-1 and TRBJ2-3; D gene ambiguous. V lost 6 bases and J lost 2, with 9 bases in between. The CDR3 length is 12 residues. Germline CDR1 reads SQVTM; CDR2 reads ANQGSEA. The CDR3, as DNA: TGCAGCGTCGGCAAAGACACAGATACGCAGTATTTT. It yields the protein CSVGKDTDTQYF.

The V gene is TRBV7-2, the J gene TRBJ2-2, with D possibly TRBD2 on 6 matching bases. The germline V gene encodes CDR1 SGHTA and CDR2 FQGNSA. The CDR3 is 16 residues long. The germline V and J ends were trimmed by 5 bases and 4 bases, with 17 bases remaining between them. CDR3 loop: CASSAWVRGGTGELFF. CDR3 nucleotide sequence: TGTGCCAGCAGCGCGTGGGTCCGGGGAGGCACCGGGGAGCTGTTTTTT.

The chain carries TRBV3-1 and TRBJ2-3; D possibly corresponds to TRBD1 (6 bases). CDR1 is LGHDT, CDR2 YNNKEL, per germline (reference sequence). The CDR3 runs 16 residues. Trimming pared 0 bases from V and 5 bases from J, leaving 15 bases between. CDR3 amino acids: CASSQEQGHYLDTQYF. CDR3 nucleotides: TGTGCCAGCAGCCAAGAACAGGGCCACTACTTAGATACGCAGTATTTT.

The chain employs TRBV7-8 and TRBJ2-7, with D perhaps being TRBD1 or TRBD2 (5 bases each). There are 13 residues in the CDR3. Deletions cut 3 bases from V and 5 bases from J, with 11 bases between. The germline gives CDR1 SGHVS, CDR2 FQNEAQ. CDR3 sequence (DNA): TGTGCCAGCAGCTTCCGGGGCGCCGACGAGCAGTACTTC. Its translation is CASSFRGADEQYF.

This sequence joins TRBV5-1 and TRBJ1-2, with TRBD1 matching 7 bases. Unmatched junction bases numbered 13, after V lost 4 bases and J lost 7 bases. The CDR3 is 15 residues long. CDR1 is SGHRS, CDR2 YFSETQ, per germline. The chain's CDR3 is CASSPLNEGAGGYTF. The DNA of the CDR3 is TGCGCCAGCAGCCCACTTAACGAGGGGGCTGGTGGCTACACCTTC.

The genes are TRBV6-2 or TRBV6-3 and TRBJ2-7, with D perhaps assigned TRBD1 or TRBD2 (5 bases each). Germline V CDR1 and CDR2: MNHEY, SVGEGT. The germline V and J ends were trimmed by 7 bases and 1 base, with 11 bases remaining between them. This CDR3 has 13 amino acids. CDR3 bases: TGTGCCAGCAAAGGGACGAATTCCTACGAGCAGTACTTC. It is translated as CASKGTNSYEQYF.

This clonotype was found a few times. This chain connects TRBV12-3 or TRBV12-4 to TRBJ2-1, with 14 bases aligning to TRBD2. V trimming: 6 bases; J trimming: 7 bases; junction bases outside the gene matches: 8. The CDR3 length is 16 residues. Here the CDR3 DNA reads TGTGCCAGCAGGCCTGCGGGACTAGCGGGAGATAATGAGCAGTTCTTC. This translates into CASRPAGLAGDNEQFF.